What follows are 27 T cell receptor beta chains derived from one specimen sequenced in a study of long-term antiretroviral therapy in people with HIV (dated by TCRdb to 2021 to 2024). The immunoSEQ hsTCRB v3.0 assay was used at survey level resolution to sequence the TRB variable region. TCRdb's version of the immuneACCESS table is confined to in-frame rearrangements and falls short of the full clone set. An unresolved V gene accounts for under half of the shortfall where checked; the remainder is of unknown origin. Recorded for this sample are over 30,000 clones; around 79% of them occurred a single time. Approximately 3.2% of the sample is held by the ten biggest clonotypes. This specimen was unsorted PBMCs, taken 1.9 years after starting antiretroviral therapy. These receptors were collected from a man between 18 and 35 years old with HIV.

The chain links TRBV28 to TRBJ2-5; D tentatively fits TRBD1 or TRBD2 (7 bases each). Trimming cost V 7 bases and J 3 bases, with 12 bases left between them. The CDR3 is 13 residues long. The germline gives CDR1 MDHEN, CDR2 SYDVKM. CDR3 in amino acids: CASTPGGEETQYF. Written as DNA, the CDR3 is TGTGCCAGCACCCCAGGGGGGGAAGAGACCCAGTACTTC. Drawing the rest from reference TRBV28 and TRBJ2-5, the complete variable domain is DVKVTQSSRYLVKRTGEKVFLECVQDMDHENMFWYRQDPGLGLRLIYFSYDVKMKEKGDIPEGYSVSREKKERFSLILESASTNQTSMYLCASTPGGEETQYFGPGTRLLVL.

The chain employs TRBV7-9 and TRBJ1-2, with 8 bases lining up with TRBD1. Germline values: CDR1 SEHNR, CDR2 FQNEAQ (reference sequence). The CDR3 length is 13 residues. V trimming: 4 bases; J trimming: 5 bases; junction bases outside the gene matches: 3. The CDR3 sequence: CASSYGTGYGYTF. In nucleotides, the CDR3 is TGTGCCAGCAGCTATGGGACAGGATATGGCTACACCTTC. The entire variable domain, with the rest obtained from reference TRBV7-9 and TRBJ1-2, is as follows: DTGVSQNPRHKITKRGQNVTFRCDPISEHNRLYWYRQTLGQGPEFLTYFQNEAQLEKSRLLSDRFSAERPKGSFSTLEIQRTEQGDSAMYLCASSYGTGYGYTFGSGTRLTVV.

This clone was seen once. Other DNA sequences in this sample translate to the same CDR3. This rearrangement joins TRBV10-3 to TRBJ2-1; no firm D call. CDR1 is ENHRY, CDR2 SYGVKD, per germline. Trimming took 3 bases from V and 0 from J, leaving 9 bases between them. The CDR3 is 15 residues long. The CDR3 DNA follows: TGTGCCATCAGTGAAGGACGCTACTCCTACAATGAGCAGTTCTTC. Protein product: CAISEGRYSYNEQFF.

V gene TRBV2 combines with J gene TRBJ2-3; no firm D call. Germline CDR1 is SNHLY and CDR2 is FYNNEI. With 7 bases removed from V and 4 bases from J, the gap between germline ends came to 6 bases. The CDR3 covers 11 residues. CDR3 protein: CASMVSDTQYF. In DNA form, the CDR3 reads TGTGCCAGCATGGTTTCAGATACGCAGTATTTT.

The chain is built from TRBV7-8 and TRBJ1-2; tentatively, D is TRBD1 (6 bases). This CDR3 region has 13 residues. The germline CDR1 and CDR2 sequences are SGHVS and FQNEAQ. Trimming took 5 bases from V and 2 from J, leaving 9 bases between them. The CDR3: CASSPDRNYGYTF. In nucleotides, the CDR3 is TGTGCCAGCAGCCCCGACAGGAACTATGGCTACACCTTC.

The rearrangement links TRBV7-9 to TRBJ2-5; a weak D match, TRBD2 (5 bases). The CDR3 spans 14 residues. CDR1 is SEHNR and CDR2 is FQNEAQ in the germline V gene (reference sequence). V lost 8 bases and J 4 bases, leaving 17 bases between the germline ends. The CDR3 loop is CASGGIYSAETQYF. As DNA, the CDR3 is TGTGCCAGCGGAGGCATCTACAGTGCAGAGACCCAGTACTTC.

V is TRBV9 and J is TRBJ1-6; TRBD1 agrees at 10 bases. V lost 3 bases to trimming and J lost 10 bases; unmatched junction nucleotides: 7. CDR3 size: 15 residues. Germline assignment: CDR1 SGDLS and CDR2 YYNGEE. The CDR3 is CASSARTGGGSPLHF. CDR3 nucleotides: TGTGCCAGCAGCGCCAGGACAGGGGGGGGATCACCCCTCCACTTT. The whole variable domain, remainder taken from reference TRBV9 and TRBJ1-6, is DSGVTQTPKHLITATGQRVTLRCSPRSGDLSVYWYQQSLDQGLQFLIQYYNGEERAKGNILERFSAQQFPDLHSELNLSSLELGDSALYFCASSARTGGGSPLHFGNGTRLTVT.

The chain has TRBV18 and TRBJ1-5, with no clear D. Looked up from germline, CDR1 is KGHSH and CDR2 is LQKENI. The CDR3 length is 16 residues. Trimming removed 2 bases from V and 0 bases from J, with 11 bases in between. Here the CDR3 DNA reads TGTGCCAGCTCACCAGCCGGGGTTAATAGCAATCAGCCCCAGCATTTT. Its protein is CASSPAGVNSNQPQHF. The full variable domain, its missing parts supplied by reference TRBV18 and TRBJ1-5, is NAGVMQNPRHLVRRRGQEARLRCSPMKGHSHVYWYRQLPEEGLKFMVYLQKENIIDESGMPKERFSAEFPKEGPSILRIQQVVRGDSAAYFCASSPAGVNSNQPQHFGDGTRLSIL.

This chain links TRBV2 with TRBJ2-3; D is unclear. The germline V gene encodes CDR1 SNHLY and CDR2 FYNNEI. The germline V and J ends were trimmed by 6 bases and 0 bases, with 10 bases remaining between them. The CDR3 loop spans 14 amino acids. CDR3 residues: CASRPLLSTDTQYF. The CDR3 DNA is TGTGCCAGCAGGCCACTCCTTAGCACAGATACGCAGTATTTT.

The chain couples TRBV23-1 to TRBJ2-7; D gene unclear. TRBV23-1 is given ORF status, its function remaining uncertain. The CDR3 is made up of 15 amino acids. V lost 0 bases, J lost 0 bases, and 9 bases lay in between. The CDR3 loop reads CASSQSCRTSYEQYV. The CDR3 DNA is TGCGCCAGCAGTCAATCTTGTCGCACCTCCTACGAGCAGTACGTC.

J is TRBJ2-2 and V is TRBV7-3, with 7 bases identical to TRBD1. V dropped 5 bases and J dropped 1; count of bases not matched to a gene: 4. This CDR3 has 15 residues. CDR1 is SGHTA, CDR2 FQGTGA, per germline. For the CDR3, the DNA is TGTGCCAGCAGCGCGACAGGGTTGAACACCGGGGAGCTGTTTTTT. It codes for CASSATGLNTGELFF.

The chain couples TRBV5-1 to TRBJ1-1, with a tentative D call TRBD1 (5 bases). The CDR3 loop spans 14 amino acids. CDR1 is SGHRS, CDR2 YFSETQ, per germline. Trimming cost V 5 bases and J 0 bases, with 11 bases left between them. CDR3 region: CASRQGQMNTEAFF. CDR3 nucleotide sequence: TGCGCCAGCAGACAAGGACAAATGAACACTGAAGCTTTCTTT.

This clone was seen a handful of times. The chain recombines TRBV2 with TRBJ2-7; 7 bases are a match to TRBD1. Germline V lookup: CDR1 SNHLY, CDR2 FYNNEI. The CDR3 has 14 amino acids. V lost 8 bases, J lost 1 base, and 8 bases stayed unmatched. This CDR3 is CASFLTGQSYEQYF. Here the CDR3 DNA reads TGTGCCAGCTTTCTGACAGGGCAGTCCTACGAGCAGTACTTC. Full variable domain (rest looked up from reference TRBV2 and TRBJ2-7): EPEVTQTPSHQVTQMGQEVILRCVPISNHLYFYWYRQILGQKVEFLVSFYNNEISEKSEIFDDQFSVERPDGSNFTLKIRSTKLEDSAMYFCASFLTGQSYEQYFGPGTRLTVT.

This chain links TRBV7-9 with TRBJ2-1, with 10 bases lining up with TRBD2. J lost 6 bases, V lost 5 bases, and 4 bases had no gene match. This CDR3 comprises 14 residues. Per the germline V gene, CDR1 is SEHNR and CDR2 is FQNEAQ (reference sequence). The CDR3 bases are TGTGCCAGCAGCAGGGGACTAGCGTTCAATGAGCAGTTCTTC. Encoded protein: CASSRGLAFNEQFF.

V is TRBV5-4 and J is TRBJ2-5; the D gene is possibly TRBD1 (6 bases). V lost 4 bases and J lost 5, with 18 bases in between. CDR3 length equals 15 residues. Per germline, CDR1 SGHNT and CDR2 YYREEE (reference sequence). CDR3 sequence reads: CASSPRLGADETQYF. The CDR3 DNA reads TGTGCCAGCAGCCCCCGGCTGGGGGCGGATGAGACCCAGTACTTC.

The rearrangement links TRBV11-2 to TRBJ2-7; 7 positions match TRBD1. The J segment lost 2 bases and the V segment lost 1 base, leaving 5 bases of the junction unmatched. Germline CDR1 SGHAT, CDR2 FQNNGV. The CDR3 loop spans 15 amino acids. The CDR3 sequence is CASSLVGDSAYEQYF. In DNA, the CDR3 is TGTGCCAGCAGCTTAGTGGGGGACAGTGCCTACGAGCAGTACTTC.

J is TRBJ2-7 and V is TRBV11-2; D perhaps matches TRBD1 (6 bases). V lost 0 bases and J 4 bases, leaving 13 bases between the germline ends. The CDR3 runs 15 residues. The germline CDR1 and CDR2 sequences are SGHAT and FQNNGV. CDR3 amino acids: CASSLDTGSTYEQYF. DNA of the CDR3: TGTGCCAGCAGCTTAGACACAGGGAGTACTTACGAGCAGTACTTC.

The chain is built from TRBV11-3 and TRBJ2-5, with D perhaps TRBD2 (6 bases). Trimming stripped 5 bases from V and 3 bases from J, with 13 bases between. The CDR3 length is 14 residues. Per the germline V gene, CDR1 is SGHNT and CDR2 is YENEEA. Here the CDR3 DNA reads TGTGCCAGCAGCCCTAGGGACTGGGAAGAGACCCAGTACTTC. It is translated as CASSPRDWEETQYF.

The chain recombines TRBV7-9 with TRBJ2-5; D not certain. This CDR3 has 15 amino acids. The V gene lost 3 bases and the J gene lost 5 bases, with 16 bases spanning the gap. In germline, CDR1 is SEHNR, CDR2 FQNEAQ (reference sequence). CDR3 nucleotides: TGTGCCAGCAGCTTCGCAGGTGCGGTCGGGGAGACCCAGTACTTC. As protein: CASSFAGAVGETQYF.

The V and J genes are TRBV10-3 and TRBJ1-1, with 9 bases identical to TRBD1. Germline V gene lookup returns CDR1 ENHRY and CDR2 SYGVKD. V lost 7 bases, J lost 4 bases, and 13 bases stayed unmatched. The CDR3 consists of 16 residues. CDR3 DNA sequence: TGTGCCATCAAACCGGGACAGGGCGAAGGGAGCACTGAAGCTTTCTTT. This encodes CAIKPGQGEGSTEAFF.

This CDR3 reads CASSQDGAASSYGYTF. As DNA, the CDR3 is TGCGCCAGCAGCCAAGATGGGGCAGCCTCCAGCTATGGCTACACCTTC. The chain links TRBV4-1 to TRBJ1-2; D is possibly TRBD1 (5 bases). The CDR3 spans 16 residues. V shed 0 bases and J shed 4 bases, with 15 bases lying between them. CDR1 is MGHRA, CDR2 YSYEKL, per germline.

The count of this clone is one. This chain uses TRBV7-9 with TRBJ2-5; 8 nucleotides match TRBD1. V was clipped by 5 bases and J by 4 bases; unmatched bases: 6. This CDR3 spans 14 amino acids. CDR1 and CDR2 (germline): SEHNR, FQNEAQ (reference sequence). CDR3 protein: CASSVTGGRETQYF. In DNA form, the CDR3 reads TGTGCCAGCAGCGTTACAGGGGGGCGAGAGACCCAGTACTTC.

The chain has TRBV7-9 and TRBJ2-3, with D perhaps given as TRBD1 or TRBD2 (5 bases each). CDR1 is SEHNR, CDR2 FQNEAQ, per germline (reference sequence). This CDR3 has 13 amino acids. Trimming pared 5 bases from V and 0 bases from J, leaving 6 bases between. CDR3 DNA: TGTGCCAGCAGCGGGGGAAGCACAGATACGCAGTATTTT. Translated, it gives CASSGGSTDTQYF.

The CDR3 nucleotides are TGTGCCAGCAGCTTAAAATATGGTGGGAGCACAGATACGCAGTATTTT. Translation gives CASSLKYGGSTDTQYF. This chain connects TRBV7-9 to TRBJ2-3, with D uncertain. This CDR3 has 16 amino acids. The germline V gene encodes CDR1 SEHNR and CDR2 FQNEAQ (reference sequence). Trimming took 2 bases from V and 0 from J, leaving 12 bases between them.

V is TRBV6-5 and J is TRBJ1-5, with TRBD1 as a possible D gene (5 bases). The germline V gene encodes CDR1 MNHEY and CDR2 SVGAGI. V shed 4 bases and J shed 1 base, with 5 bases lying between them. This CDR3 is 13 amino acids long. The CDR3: CASSWGSNQPQHF. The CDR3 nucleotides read TGTGCCAGCAGTTGGGGGAGCAATCAGCCCCAGCATTTT.

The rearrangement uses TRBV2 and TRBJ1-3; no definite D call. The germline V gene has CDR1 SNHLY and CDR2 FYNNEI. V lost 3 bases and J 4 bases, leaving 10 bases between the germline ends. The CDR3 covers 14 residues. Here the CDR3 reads CASSESRGGNTIYF. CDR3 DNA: TGTGCCAGCAGTGAGTCTCGCGGGGGAAACACCATATATTTT.

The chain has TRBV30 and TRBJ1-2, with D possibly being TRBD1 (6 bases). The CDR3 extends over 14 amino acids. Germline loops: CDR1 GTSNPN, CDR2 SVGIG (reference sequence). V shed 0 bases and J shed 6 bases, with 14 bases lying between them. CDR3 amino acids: CAWSVLQGSNGYTF. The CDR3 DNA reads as TGTGCCTGGAGTGTACTCCAGGGGAGCAATGGCTACACCTTC.